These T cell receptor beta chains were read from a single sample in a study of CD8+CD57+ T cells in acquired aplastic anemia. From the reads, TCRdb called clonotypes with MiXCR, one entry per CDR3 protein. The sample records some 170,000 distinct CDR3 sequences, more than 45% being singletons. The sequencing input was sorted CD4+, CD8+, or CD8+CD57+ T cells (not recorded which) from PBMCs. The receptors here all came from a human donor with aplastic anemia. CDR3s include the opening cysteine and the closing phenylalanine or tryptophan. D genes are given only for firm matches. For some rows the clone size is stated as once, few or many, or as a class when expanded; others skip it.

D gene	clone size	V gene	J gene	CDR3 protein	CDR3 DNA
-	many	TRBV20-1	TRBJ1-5	CSARQSTSGQPQHF	TGCAGTGCTAGACAATCGACATCAGGGCAGCCCCAGCATTTT
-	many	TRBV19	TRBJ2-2	CASSERTGELFF	TGTGCCAGTAGCGAACGGACCGGGGAGCTGTTTTTT
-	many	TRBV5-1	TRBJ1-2	CASSLAGNNNYGYTF	TGCGCCAGCAGCTTGGCCGGAAATAATAACTATGGCTACACCTTC
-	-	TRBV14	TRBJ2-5	CASSHTWETQYF	TGTGCCAGCAGCCACACTTGGGAGACCCAGTACTTC
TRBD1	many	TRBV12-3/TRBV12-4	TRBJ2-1	CASSPRDRPNEQFF	TGTGCCAGCAGTCCACGGGACAGGCCCAATGAGCAGTTCTTC
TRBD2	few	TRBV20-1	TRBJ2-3	CSATPGLDITDTQYF	TGCAGTGCGACGCCCGGACTAGACATAACAGATACGCAGTATTTT
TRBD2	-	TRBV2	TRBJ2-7	CASSGLAGVAYEQYF	TGTGCCAGCAGTGGACTAGCGGGAGTCGCTTACGAGCAGTACTTC
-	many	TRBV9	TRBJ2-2	CASSVGDPSTGELFF	TGTGCCAGCAGCGTAGGGGACCCCTCTACCGGGGAGCTGTTTTTT
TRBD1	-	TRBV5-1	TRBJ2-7	CASSLSQGAAYEQYF	TGCGCCAGCAGCTTGTCCCAGGGGGCTGCCTACGAGCAGTACTTC
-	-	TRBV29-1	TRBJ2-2	CSVYTGELFF	TGCAGCGTTTATACCGGGGAGCTGTTTTTT
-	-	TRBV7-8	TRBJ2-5	CASSFYRETQYF	TGTGCCAGCAGCTTTTACAGGGAGACCCAGTACTTC
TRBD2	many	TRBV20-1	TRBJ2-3	CSASGTTYSTDTQYF	TGCAGTGCTAGTGGGACTACCTATAGCACAGATACGCAGTATTTT
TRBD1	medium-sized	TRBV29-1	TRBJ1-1	CSVNAGTGVNTEAFF	TGCAGCGTGAACGCCGGGACAGGGGTGAACACTGAAGCTTTCTTT
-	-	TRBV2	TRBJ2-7	CASSVAGISGRGEQYF	TGTGCCAGCAGTGTAGCCGGAATTTCCGGGCGAGGCGAGCAGTACTTC
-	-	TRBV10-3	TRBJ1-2	CAISEPGPYGYTF	TGTGCCATCAGTGAGCCCGGTCCCTATGGCTACACCTTC
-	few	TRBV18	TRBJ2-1	CASSPPGWQNNEQFF	TGTGCCAGCTCACCACCGGGTTGGCAGAACAATGAGCAGTTCTTC
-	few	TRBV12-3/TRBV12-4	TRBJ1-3	CASSLQILSGNTIYF	TGTGCCAGCAGTTTACAGATCCTCTCTGGAAACACCATATATTTT